These T cell receptor beta chains were read from a single sample in a study of shared T cell receptors in the human thymus. TCRdb's copy holds only in-frame clones and misses some; the assay was immunoSEQ multiplex PCR. The sample contains hundreds of thousands of clones, 87% of which appear only once. The same sample was also used in a study of human thymus T cells.

The sample comprised thymocytes. Receptors were obtained from a boy younger than two with a congenital heart defect. Both conserved end residues are part of each CDR3. D genes are given only for firm matches. Some rows mark clone size as missing; the rest say once, few, many or name a class of expanded clone.

TRBV5-1,NA,TRBJ2-3,few,TGCGCCAGCGAAAGGTTTCCGGGGGATACAGACCCTACGCAGTATTTT,CASERFPGDTDPTQYF
TRBV6-5,NA,TRBJ1-3,few,TGTGCCAGCATTCAGACTGCCTCTGGAAACACCATATATTTT,CASIQTASGNTIYF
TRBV4-1,NA,TRBJ1-3,NA,TGCGCCAGCAGCCCAAGGCTCGGGATCAAGGCGGGAAACACCATATATTTT,CASSPRLGIKAGNTIYF
TRBV10-2,NA,TRBJ1-1,NA,TGCGCCAGCAGTGCCGGAGGGGCAGGGAACACTGAAGCTTTCTTT,CASSAGGAGNTEAFF
TRBV4-3,TRBD1,TRBJ1-1,NA,TGCGCCAGCAGCCAAGCAAATATCCCGGGACAGGGGAACACTGAAGCTTTCTTT,CASSQANIPGQGNTEAFF
TRBV5-6,NA,TRBJ1-5,NA,TGTGCCAGCAGCTTAGGCCGGGAGGATAGCAATCAGCCCCAGCATTTT,CASSLGREDSNQPQHF
TRBV4-1,TRBD1,TRBJ1-5,NA,TGCGCCAGCAGCCAAGGGGACAGCTACACTTCTAGCAATCAGCCCCAGCATTTT,CASSQGDSYTSSNQPQHF
TRBV11-2,NA,TRBJ1-3,NA,TGTGCCAGCAGCTTTGACTTGCGGGGCAGCTCTGGAAACACCATATATTTT,CASSFDLRGSSGNTIYF
TRBV5-6,NA,TRBJ2-2,few,TGTGCCAGCAGCTTGGGACAGCACACCGGGGAGCTGTTTTTT,CASSLGQHTGELFF
TRBV6-1,NA,TRBJ2-7,NA,TGTGCCAGCAGTGATCACCTAAGCTCCTACGAGCAGTACTTC,CASSDHLSSYEQYF
TRBV7-2,NA,TRBJ2-3,NA,TGTGCCAGCAGCACGCGGGGAGAAGATACGCAGTATTTT,CASSTRGEDTQYF
TRBV28,TRBD1,TRBJ1-2,NA,TGTGCCAGCAGTTCGACAGGGGACTATGGCTACACCTTC,CASSSTGDYGYTF
TRBV7-2,NA,TRBJ2-7,NA,TGTGCCAGCAGCTTTTCTCCGAGGTCGTTATCTACCTACGAGCAGTACTTC,CASSFSPRSLSTYEQYF
TRBV19,NA,TRBJ1-1,NA,TGTGCCAGTAGTATAGGAGGGATTGTGAACACTGAAGCTTTCTTT,CASSIGGIVNTEAFF
TRBV28,TRBD1,TRBJ2-2,NA,TGTGCCAGCAGGGACAGGGATACAACCGGGGAGCTGTTTTTT,CASRDRDTTGELFF
TRBV19,NA,TRBJ1-1,NA,TGTGCCAGTAGTCACGACTCAGTGAACACTGAAGCTTTCTTT,CASSHDSVNTEAFF
TRBV30,TRBD1,TRBJ1-2,NA,TGTGCCTGGAGTGTAGACAGGGGGATCAACTATGGCTACACCTTC,CAWSVDRGINYGYTF
TRBV27,TRBD1,TRBJ1-2,NA,TGTGCCAGCAGTTTGTTGGGCAGGGGGCCCTCTAACTATGGCTACACCTTC,CASSLLGRGPSNYGYTF
TRBV14,TRBD1,TRBJ2-7,NA,TGTGCCAGCAGCCAACATGAGGGATGGGGACAGGGGAACTACGAGCAGTACTTC,CASSQHEGWGQGNYEQYF
TRBV7-2,TRBD1,TRBJ2-7,NA,TGTGCCAGCAGCTTAGAGATGGTTGGCGGGACAGGACACTACGAGCAGTACTTC,CASSLEMVGGTGHYEQYF
TRBV4-3,TRBD1,TRBJ1-1,NA,TGCGCCAGCAGCCCGAAACTTACCGGGACAGAGAACACTGAAGCTTTCTTT,CASSPKLTGTENTEAFF
TRBV30,TRBD2,TRBJ2-7,NA,TGTGCCCATGGGACTATCGGCGAGCAGTACTTC,CAHGTIGEQYF
TRBV18,NA,TRBJ2-4,once,TGTGCCAGCTCACCCACTTTGGGGCCCCAGGACATTCAGTACTTC,CASSPTLGPQDIQYF
TRBV7-8,NA,TRBJ2-5,few,TGTGCCAGCAGCTTAGGCGGACTAGAGACCCAGTACTTC,CASSLGGLETQYF
TRBV29-1,TRBD2,TRBJ2-7,NA,TGCAGCACCCTAGCGGGGGGTTCCTACGAGCAGTACTTC,CSTLAGGSYEQYF
TRBV6-5,NA,TRBJ2-1,NA,TGTGCCAGCAGTTACTTAGGACAGAGCTCCTACAATGAGCAGTTCTTC,CASSYLGQSSYNEQFF
TRBV27,TRBD2,TRBJ2-3,NA,TGTGCCAGCAGTTTATGGCGGGGGGTCACGGGAGGGGCGACAGATACGCAGTATTTT,CASSLWRGVTGGATDTQYF
TRBV7-8,NA,TRBJ1-1,few,TGTGCCAGCAGCTTAGCGCGGGAGAAACAGGGTTCTTTTCCTGAAGCTTTCTTT,CASSLAREKQGSFPEAFF
TRBV7-2,TRBD2,TRBJ2-7,NA,TGTGCCAGCAGCCCCGAGCCTAGCGGGGTCGAGCAGTACTTC,CASSPEPSGVEQYF
TRBV20-1,TRBD1,TRBJ2-7,few,TGCAGTGTCACACAGGGGTACGAGCAGTACTTC,CSVTQGYEQYF
TRBV7-3,NA,TRBJ2-3,NA,TGTGCCAGCAGCTTCCGGCGGGGAAACACAGATACGCAGTATTTT,CASSFRRGNTDTQYF
TRBV4-3,NA,TRBJ2-3,NA,TGCGCCAGCAGCCAAGAGGTGGTTTACCCTCGGGGCACAGATACGCAGTATTTT,CASSQEVVYPRGTDTQYF
TRBV19,TRBD2,TRBJ2-7,NA,TGTGCCAGTAGAAGGACTAGCGGGAATCATTCCCTGTACGAGCAGTACTTC,CASRRTSGNHSLYEQYF
TRBV7-2,TRBD2,TRBJ2-5,NA,TGTGCCAGCAGCTTAGAACTTACGGGAGGGCCGGAACAGACCCAGTACTTC,CASSLELTGGPEQTQYF
TRBV6-1,TRBD1,TRBJ1-6,NA,TGTGCCAGCAGGGACAGGGGCATGGCACCCCTCCACTTT,CASRDRGMAPLHF